This TCR beta chain was profiled in a study of human T cells and chemical hapten exposure. The wider study: The patients were mostly female; they had alopecia areata, totalis or universalis.

Regarding the study as a whole: It was expanded TCRs that formed significantly more large CDR3 similarity clusters than controls did.

Only a few counts were recorded for this clonotype. Its cognate antigen is unknown. This CDR3 has 15 amino acids. Germline-derived CDR1 and CDR2 are SGHTA and FQGNSA. V was cut by 1 base and J by 6 bases, with 10 bases left in between. As the library was built, unique molecular identifiers were attached to individual cDNA molecules. A single record per CDR3 protein comes from TCRdb applying MiXCR to the RACE reads. This table holds under 200,000 distinct CDR3 sequences, under 35% found once. Time point reported: pre-sensitization, week 0. Treatment noted: therapeutic diphenylcyclopropenone sensitization with weekly scalp DPC.

The TCR comes from a woman under 40 with alopecia areata. Some clones in this sample may be carry-over from other donors' samples. This chain joins TRBV7-2 and TRBJ1-6, with D tentatively TRBD1 (6 bases). This material consisted of whole blood, taken in connection with sensitization to the hapten diphenylcyclopropenone (DPC). Here the CDR3 DNA reads TGTGCCAGCAGCTTAGTACAGGGCGGTAATTCACCCCTCCACTTT. Translated, it gives CASSLVQGGNSPLHF. The complete variable domain, with remaining parts taken from reference TRBV7-2 and TRBJ1-6, reads GAGVSQSPSNKVTEKGKDVELRCDPISGHTALYWYRQSLGQGLEFLIYFQGNSAPDKSGLPSDRFSAERTGGSVSTLTIQRTQQEDSAVYLCASSLVQGGNSPLHFGNGTRLTVT.